The rows below give T cell receptor beta chains drawn from one sample of a study of tumor-infiltrating lymphocytes in primary liver carcinoma. MiXCR, applied by TCRdb to the multiplex PCR reads, yields one record per CDR3 protein. This repertoire shows about 78,000 distinct CDR3 sequences, over 55% found once; its top ten account for roughly 13%. Input material: liver tumor tissue from sampling region 4. These TCRs come from a woman aged 60-70 years with primary liver carcinoma and hepatitis B virus infection. The CDR3 runs from the conserved cysteine through the conserved F or W. The D gene is left open where the match is weak. For some rows the clone size is stated as once, few or many, or as a class when expanded; others skip it.

j_call v_call clone_size d_call cdr3_nt cdr3_aa
TRBJ2-3 TRBV6-1 many - TGTGCCAGCAGCACAGGGTCCCCAGATACGCAGTATTTT CASSTGSPDTQYF
TRBJ1-2 TRBV11-2 - TRBD1 TGTGCCAGTTTCTTAAACAGGGGATTCTATGGCTACACCTTC CASFLNRGFYGYTF
TRBJ2-3 TRBV11-2 medium-sized - TGTGCCAGCAGCTCATTAGATACGCAGTATTTT CASSSLDTQYF
TRBJ2-5 TRBV5-6 - - TGTGCCAGCAGTTTGACAGGACCGAACAGGGAGACCCAGTACTTC CASSLTGPNRETQYF
TRBJ2-5 TRBV6-1 - TRBD1 TGTGCCAGCAGCATTGAACTAGGGGGCGGCGCTGAGACCCAATACTTC CASSIELGGGAETQYF
TRBJ1-6 TRBV12-3/TRBV12-4 - - TGTGCCAGCAGTTTTAGGTACAGCCTTAATTCACCCCTCCACTTT CASSFRYSLNSPLHF
TRBJ1-2 TRBV29-1 many - TGCAGCGTTGTAAAGACAGACTATGGCTACACCTTC CSVVKTDYGYTF
TRBJ1-6 TRBV28 - TRBD1 TGTGCCAGCAGTCCTACGGGACAGGAGATATCACCCCTCCACTTT CASSPTGQEISPLHF
TRBJ2-7 TRBV11-3 few TRBD1 TGTGGCAGCAGCCCAGGGACAGGGGGCAACTATGAGCAGTACTTC CGSSPGTGGNYEQYF
TRBJ2-1 TRBV11-3 - - TGTACCAGCAGCTTAGTGTTCGGTGGGCTTTCCTACAATGAGCAGTTCTTC CTSSLVFGGLSYNEQFF
TRBJ1-2 TRBV6-1 - - TGTGCCAGCAGGTTGGGGGGAGTTGGCGCCTATGGCTACATCTTC CASRLGGVGAYGYIF
TRBJ2-7 TRBV4-1 many TRBD1 TGCGCCAGCAGCCCCCGGACAGGGGCCTCCTACGAGCAGTACTTC CASSPRTGASYEQYF
TRBJ2-7 TRBV5-1 many TRBD2 TGCGCCAGCAGCCACGGGACTAGCGGACAGGGATACGAGCAGTACTTC CASSHGTSGQGYEQYF
TRBJ2-1 TRBV6-5 - TRBD2 TGTGCCAACAGTTACGGGCGGGAGGGCCGGTATGAGCAGTTTTTC CANSYGREGRYEQFF
TRBJ2-1 TRBV11-2 - - TGTGTCAACAGCTTAGTTCCAGGATCCTACAATGAGCAGTTCTTC CVNSLVPGSYNEQFF
TRBJ1-1 TRBV12-3/TRBV12-4 - TRBD1 TGTACCAGCAGTTTAAGGGGGCGAAGCACAGAAGCTTTCTTT CTSSLRGRSTEAFF
TRBJ2-1 TRBV6-2/TRBV6-3 - TRBD1 TGTATCAGCAGTTACCTTATAGGGGACAGGGGTCACAATGAGCAGTTCTTC CISSYLIGDRGHNEQFF
TRBJ2-3 TRBV11-3 once - TGTGCCAGCAGTTTAGATCCGTCCAGTTTCGCCCCCTTTTTC CASSLDPSSFAPFF
TRBJ2-3 TRBV29-1 - TRBD2 TGTAACGGTGCGGGAGGGATCGGGACAGATACGCAGTATTTT CNGAGGIGTDTQYF
TRBJ2-3 TRBV11-3 - - TGTGCCAGCAGCTTAGATCCGTCCAGTTTCATCCCCTTTTTT CASSLDPSSFIPFF
TRBJ2-7 TRBV6-5 - - TGTACCAGTAGTCCCCAGGGGGGTGGCTACGAGCAGTACTTC CTSSPQGGGYEQYF
TRBJ1-3 TRBV2 few - TGTGCCAGCAGTGAAGGGTTCAGCTCTGGAAACACCGTATATTTT CASSEGFSSGNTVYF
TRBJ2-1 TRBV11-1 once TRBD2 TGTGTCAGCAGTCCGATCGGACTAGTGGGGTACAATGAGCAGTTCTTC CVSSPIGLVGYNEQFF
TRBJ2-3 TRBV24-1 many TRBD2 TGTGCCACCAGTGGGGCGGGAGGAGGAGGCACAGATACGCAGTATTTT CATSGAGGGGTDTQYF
TRBJ2-1 TRBV19 few TRBD2 TGTGCCAGTAGTCATAAGCGGGAGGCGGCGGATGAGCAGTTCTTC CASSHKREAADEQFF
TRBJ2-2 TRBV28 - TRBD1 TGTGCCGGCAGTCCATGGGACAGGGGGCGCGTCGGGGAGCTGTTTTTC CAGSPWDRGRVGELFF
TRBJ2-7 TRBV14 - - TGTGCCAGCAGCCCGGACAGCATCCTCTACGAGCAGTACTTC CASSPDSILYEQYF
TRBJ1-1 TRBV5-1 many - TGCGCCAGCAGCTTGGGGTACGGTCAGCAGAACACTGAAGCTTTCTTT CASSLGYGQQNTEAFF
TRBJ2-3 TRBV11-2 - - TGTGCCAGCAGCCTAGTAAACCGCTACACAGATACGCAGTATTTT CASSLVNRYTDTQYF
TRBJ2-3 TRBV4-2 - TRBD2 TGTGCTAGCAGCCAAGAACTAGCGGGACCCGCGGATACGCAGTATTTT CASSQELAGPADTQYF
TRBJ2-1 TRBV5-1 many - TGCGCCAGCAGCTTGGTCCCTTCGGGCAACTCCTACAATGAGCAGTTCTTC CASSLVPSGNSYNEQFF
TRBJ2-7 TRBV12-2 - - TGTGCAAGTCGCTTAGAGCGGCTCAAGCGGTCGAGCTCCTACGAGCAGTACTTC CASRLERLKRSSSYEQYF
TRBJ2-3 TRBV6-4 - TRBD2 TGTGCCAACAGTGAGGTTGCGGGAGGGTCCACAGATACGCAGTATTTT CANSEVAGGSTDTQYF